This is a list of T cell receptor beta chains from one sample in a study of blood T cell repertoires in COVID-19. Assay: immunoSEQ multiplex PCR; the TCRdb copy retains only in-frame clones and omits some. The sample gives over 200,000 clones, approximately 81% of which show up once; 15% to 20% is in the top ten. Material for sequencing was peripheral blood. The receptors were gathered from an elderly woman with active or convalescent COVID-19. CDR3s include the opening cysteine and the closing phenylalanine or tryptophan. The order of the fields is clone size, J gene, V gene, D gene, CDR3 protein, CDR3 DNA. A D gene is named only where the DNA matches it firmly. Some rows mark clone size as missing; the rest say once, few, many or name a class of expanded clone.

clone size: NA
J gene: TRBJ2-7
V gene: TRBV11-3
D gene: NA
CDR3 protein: CASSLHGKGAYEQYF
CDR3 DNA: TGTGCCAGCAGCTTACACGGTAAGGGAGCCTACGAGCAGTACTTC

clone size: NA
J gene: TRBJ2-1
V gene: TRBV21-1
D gene: NA
CDR3 protein: CASTLTSGRKHPDNEQFF
CDR3 DNA: TGTGCCAGCACCTTAACTAGCGGGAGGAAGCACCCCGACAATGAGCAGTTCTTC

clone size: NA
J gene: TRBJ2-1
V gene: TRBV3-1/TRBV3-2
D gene: NA
CDR3 protein: CASSQVGLRDNEQFF
CDR3 DNA: TGTGCCAGCAGCCAAGTAGGACTAAGGGACAATGAGCAGTTCTTC

clone size: NA
J gene: TRBJ1-3
V gene: TRBV29-1
D gene: NA
CDR3 protein: CSVESWSGNTIYF
CDR3 DNA: TGCAGCGTTGAAAGCTGGAGTGGAAACACCATATATTTT

clone size: NA
J gene: TRBJ2-1
V gene: TRBV27
D gene: TRBD2
CDR3 protein: CASSLWSSGRNEQFF
CDR3 DNA: TGTGCCAGCAGTTTATGGTCTAGCGGGAGAAATGAGCAGTTCTTC

clone size: NA
J gene: TRBJ2-7
V gene: TRBV5-6
D gene: TRBD2
CDR3 protein: CASSRLSGSLDEQYF
CDR3 DNA: TGTGCCAGCAGCCGCCTTAGCGGGAGTCTCGACGAGCAGTACTTC

clone size: NA
J gene: TRBJ2-1
V gene: TRBV4-2
D gene: TRBD2
CDR3 protein: CASNLLAGGREQFF
CDR3 DNA: TGTGCCAGCAACCTGCTAGCGGGGGGGCGAGAGCAGTTCTTC

clone size: NA
J gene: TRBJ2-2
V gene: TRBV5-1
D gene: TRBD2
CDR3 protein: CASSEGTIHVGELFF
CDR3 DNA: TGCGCCAGCAGCGAAGGGACTATACACGTCGGGGAGCTGTTTTTT

clone size: NA
J gene: TRBJ2-7
V gene: TRBV21-1
D gene: NA
CDR3 protein: CASSNERTGREKFNYEQYF
CDR3 DNA: TGTGCCAGCAGCAACGAAAGGACAGGGAGGGAAAAGTTTAACTACGAGCAGTACTTC

clone size: NA
J gene: TRBJ2-5
V gene: TRBV7-2
D gene: TRBD1
CDR3 protein: CASSSLGQGAGETQYF
CDR3 DNA: TGTGCCAGCAGCTCCCTGGGACAGGGAGCGGGGGAGACCCAGTACTTC

clone size: NA
J gene: TRBJ2-5
V gene: TRBV28
D gene: TRBD2
CDR3 protein: CASSLRDYKETQYF
CDR3 DNA: TGTGCCAGCAGTCTCCGGGACTACAAAGAGACCCAGTACTTC

clone size: NA
J gene: TRBJ2-3
V gene: TRBV28
D gene: NA
CDR3 protein: CASSLAQSTQYF
CDR3 DNA: TGTGCCAGCAGTTTGGCTCAATCTACGCAGTATTTT

clone size: NA
J gene: TRBJ2-2
V gene: TRBV7-8
D gene: TRBD1
CDR3 protein: CASSLRQGADTGELFF
CDR3 DNA: TGTGCCAGCAGCTTAAGACAGGGGGCGGACACCGGGGAGCTGTTTTTT

clone size: few
J gene: TRBJ1-5
V gene: TRBV19
D gene: TRBD1
CDR3 protein: CASIGGQGADQPQHF
CDR3 DNA: TGTGCCAGTATAGGGGGACAGGGGGCCGATCAGCCCCAGCATTTT

clone size: NA
J gene: TRBJ2-7
V gene: TRBV7-2
D gene: TRBD2
CDR3 protein: CASSYVGGGHNEQYF
CDR3 DNA: TGTGCCAGCAGCTACGTCGGGGGGGGACACAACGAGCAGTACTTC

clone size: NA
J gene: TRBJ2-3
V gene: TRBV5-1
D gene: NA
CDR3 protein: CASSPGQSTDTQYF
CDR3 DNA: TGCGCCAGCAGCCCCGGACAAAGCACAGATACGCAGTATTTT

clone size: NA
J gene: TRBJ2-2
V gene: TRBV24-1
D gene: NA
CDR3 protein: CATSDPGYTGELFF
CDR3 DNA: TGTGCCACCAGTGACCCAGGGTACACCGGGGAGCTGTTTTTT

clone size: NA
J gene: TRBJ2-1
V gene: TRBV29-1
D gene: TRBD1
CDR3 protein: CSVSQGVTYEQFF
CDR3 DNA: TGCAGCGTTTCACAGGGGGTTACTTATGAGCAGTTCTTC

clone size: NA
J gene: TRBJ1-1
V gene: TRBV29-1
D gene: NA
CDR3 protein: CSASTAGGNTEAFF
CDR3 DNA: TGCAGCGCTTCTACAGCAGGAGGGAACACTGAAGCTTTCTTT

clone size: NA
J gene: TRBJ2-3
V gene: TRBV10-3
D gene: TRBD2
CDR3 protein: CAISQGLAGTDTQYF
CDR3 DNA: TGTGCCATCAGCCAGGGACTAGCGGGCACAGATACGCAGTATTTT

clone size: NA
J gene: TRBJ1-2
V gene: TRBV5-6
D gene: NA
CDR3 protein: CASSFSGVGGYTF
CDR3 DNA: TGTGCCAGCAGCTTTAGTGGAGTAGGTGGCTACACCTTC

clone size: NA
J gene: TRBJ2-7
V gene: TRBV5-6
D gene: NA
CDR3 protein: CATRGISGKAHEQYF
CDR3 DNA: TGTGCCACCAGGGGGATTAGCGGGAAGGCCCACGAGCAGTACTTC

clone size: NA
J gene: TRBJ1-5
V gene: TRBV30
D gene: TRBD1
CDR3 protein: CAWSLQGDQPQHF
CDR3 DNA: TGTGCCTGGAGCTTACAGGGGGATCAGCCCCAGCATTTT

clone size: NA
J gene: TRBJ1-1
V gene: TRBV11-2
D gene: TRBD1
CDR3 protein: CATQGQLNTEAFF
CDR3 DNA: TGTGCCACTCAGGGACAGCTGAACACTGAAGCTTTCTTT

clone size: NA
J gene: TRBJ2-5
V gene: TRBV5-1
D gene: TRBD2
CDR3 protein: CASSLGVDLAAKETQYF
CDR3 DNA: TGCGCCAGCAGCTTGGGGGTCGATCTAGCGGCAAAAGAGACCCAGTACTTC

clone size: NA
J gene: TRBJ2-7
V gene: TRBV4-1
D gene: TRBD1
CDR3 protein: CASSQAGTGGEQYF
CDR3 DNA: TGCGCCAGCAGCCAAGCGGGGACAGGGGGCGAGCAGTACTTC

clone size: NA
J gene: TRBJ2-1
V gene: TRBV4-3
D gene: NA
CDR3 protein: CASSPDGSYNEQFF
CDR3 DNA: TGCGCCAGCAGCCCAGACGGCTCCTACAATGAGCAGTTCTTC

clone size: NA
J gene: TRBJ1-2
V gene: TRBV2
D gene: TRBD1
CDR3 protein: CASTGGKKYYGYTF
CDR3 DNA: TGTGCCAGCACAGGGGGAAAGAAGTACTATGGCTACACCTTC

clone size: NA
J gene: TRBJ2-3
V gene: TRBV5-1
D gene: NA
CDR3 protein: CASSLEGKSTDTQYF
CDR3 DNA: TGCGCCAGCAGCTTGGAGGGGAAGAGCACAGATACGCAGTATTTT

clone size: once
J gene: TRBJ1-1
V gene: TRBV11-3
D gene: NA
CDR3 protein: CASSLVAGGNTEAFF
CDR3 DNA: TGTGCCAGCAGCTTAGTGGCGGGGGGGAACACTGAAGCTTTCTTT

clone size: few
J gene: TRBJ1-5
V gene: TRBV6-1
D gene: NA
CDR3 protein: CASSERISYGNQPQHF
CDR3 DNA: TGTGCCAGCAGTGAACGTATCTCCTATGGCAATCAGCCCCAGCATTTT

clone size: NA
J gene: TRBJ1-2
V gene: TRBV7-2
D gene: NA
CDR3 protein: CASSLAAGGTRSYGYTF
CDR3 DNA: TGTGCCAGCAGCTTAGCGGCAGGAGGAACAAGAAGCTATGGCTACACCTTC

clone size: NA
J gene: TRBJ1-3
V gene: TRBV21-1
D gene: NA
CDR3 protein: CASSPSARTGGNTIYF
CDR3 DNA: TGTGCCAGCAGCCCCAGTGCCAGGACAGGGGGGAACACCATATATTTT

clone size: many
J gene: TRBJ2-7
V gene: TRBV5-4
D gene: TRBD1
CDR3 protein: CASSLSGTGVYEQYF
CDR3 DNA: TGTGCCAGCAGCTTGTCCGGGACAGGGGTTTACGAGCAGTACTTC

clone size: NA
J gene: TRBJ2-1
V gene: TRBV24-1
D gene: NA
CDR3 protein: CATSESGRNTYNEQFF
CDR3 DNA: TGTGCCACCAGTGAAAGCGGGCGGAATACCTACAATGAGCAGTTCTTC

clone size: NA
J gene: TRBJ2-7
V gene: TRBV30
D gene: NA
CDR3 protein: CAWSVPGTQGPYEQYF
CDR3 DNA: TGTGCCTGGAGTGTACCGGGGACCCAGGGGCCCTACGAGCAGTACTTC

clone size: NA
J gene: TRBJ1-3
V gene: TRBV7-2
D gene: NA
CDR3 protein: CASSALRGTGNRTIYF
CDR3 DNA: TGTGCCAGCAGCGCACTCAGGGGAACTGGAAACAGGACCATATATTTT

clone size: NA
J gene: TRBJ1-2
V gene: TRBV19
D gene: TRBD1
CDR3 protein: CASTTTGGAANYGYTF
CDR3 DNA: TGTGCCAGTACCACAACAGGGGGCGCCGCTAACTATGGCTACACCTTC

clone size: NA
J gene: TRBJ2-2
V gene: TRBV2
D gene: NA
CDR3 protein: CASSVPVNTGELFF
CDR3 DNA: TGTGCCAGCAGTGTTCCCGTGAACACCGGGGAGCTGTTTTTT

clone size: NA
J gene: TRBJ2-3
V gene: TRBV5-1
D gene: TRBD1
CDR3 protein: CASSPRTGPPDTQYF
CDR3 DNA: TGCGCCAGCAGCCCGAGGACAGGGCCCCCAGATACGCAGTATTTT

clone size: NA
J gene: TRBJ2-7
V gene: TRBV7-3
D gene: TRBD1
CDR3 protein: CASSPTGGNEQYF
CDR3 DNA: TGTGCCAGCAGCCCGACAGGGGGAAACGAGCAGTACTTC

clone size: NA
J gene: TRBJ2-5
V gene: TRBV7-3
D gene: TRBD2
CDR3 protein: CASSPGGFETQYF
CDR3 DNA: TGTGCCAGCAGCCCCGGGGGGTTCGAGACCCAGTACTTC

clone size: NA
J gene: TRBJ2-5
V gene: TRBV7-9
D gene: NA
CDR3 protein: CASSLDVGTQYF
CDR3 DNA: TGTGCCAGCAGCTTAGATGTCGGGACCCAGTACTTC

clone size: NA
J gene: TRBJ2-2
V gene: TRBV7-3
D gene: NA
CDR3 protein: CASSPSPASGELFF
CDR3 DNA: TGTGCCAGCAGCCCGAGCCCCGCTTCAGGGGAGCTGTTTTTT

clone size: once
J gene: TRBJ1-3
V gene: TRBV9
D gene: TRBD1
CDR3 protein: CASSVVAGGVSGNTIYF
CDR3 DNA: TGTGCCAGCAGCGTAGTCGCAGGGGGTGTCTCTGGAAACACCATATATTTT

clone size: NA
J gene: TRBJ2-1
V gene: TRBV24-1
D gene: TRBD2
CDR3 protein: CATSVAGGGEQFF
CDR3 DNA: TGTGCCACCAGTGTTGCGGGAGGGGGTGAGCAGTTCTTC

clone size: NA
J gene: TRBJ2-6
V gene: TRBV7-9
D gene: TRBD1
CDR3 protein: CASSEPTGVFSGANVLTF
CDR3 DNA: TGTGCCAGCAGCGAGCCTACAGGGGTCTTCTCTGGGGCCAACGTCCTGACTTTC

clone size: NA
J gene: TRBJ1-5
V gene: TRBV4-2
D gene: NA
CDR3 protein: CASSQVGGGRSNQPQHF
CDR3 DNA: TGTGCCAGCAGCCAAGTGGGCGGGGGGCGAAGCAATCAGCCCCAGCATTTT

clone size: NA
J gene: TRBJ1-4
V gene: TRBV12-3/TRBV12-4
D gene: TRBD1
CDR3 protein: CASSAGGGEKLFF
CDR3 DNA: TGTGCCAGCAGCGCAGGGGGCGGTGAAAAACTGTTTTTT

clone size: once
J gene: TRBJ1-1
V gene: TRBV30
D gene: NA
CDR3 protein: CAWATGYTEAFF
CDR3 DNA: TGTGCCTGGGCGACAGGATACACTGAAGCTTTCTTT

clone size: NA
J gene: TRBJ2-7
V gene: TRBV7-9
D gene: NA
CDR3 protein: CASSLQTGLQQYF
CDR3 DNA: TGTGCCAGCAGCTTACAGACGGGATTGCAGCAGTACTTC

clone size: few
J gene: TRBJ1-2
V gene: TRBV11-1
D gene: TRBD1
CDR3 protein: CASSPQGANYGYTF
CDR3 DNA: TGTGCCAGCAGCCCCCAGGGGGCGAACTATGGCTACACCTTC

clone size: NA
J gene: TRBJ1-6
V gene: TRBV2
D gene: NA
CDR3 protein: CASSEGFPEGSPLHF
CDR3 DNA: TGTGCCAGCAGTGAGGGCTTTCCGGAGGGATCACCCCTCCACTTT

clone size: NA
J gene: TRBJ2-5
V gene: TRBV7-2
D gene: NA
CDR3 protein: CASSLMAGQETQYF
CDR3 DNA: TGTGCCAGCAGCTTAATGGCGGGCCAAGAGACCCAGTACTTC

clone size: NA
J gene: TRBJ1-3
V gene: TRBV28
D gene: NA
CDR3 protein: CASSFGGTLRNTIYF
CDR3 DNA: TGTGCCAGCAGTTTTGGGGGGACGCTTCGAAACACCATATATTTT